A selection of T cell receptor beta chains follows, all from one sample in a study of Ad26.COV2.S vaccination and SARS-CoV-2 variants. The data were produced by immunoSEQ multiplex PCR, yet TCRdb's version contains in-frame clones alone and is incomplete. Here the sample spans 500,000 or so clones, 70% to 90% being singletons. The source was peripheral blood, collected in a trial of Ad26.COV2.S vaccine versus placebo. These receptors came from a person aged 18-60 years who received the Ad26.COV2.S COVID-19 vaccine or a placebo. CDR3s include the opening cysteine and the closing phenylalanine or tryptophan. D genes are given only for firm matches. Only some rows state a clone size, as once, few, many or a class for expanded clones.

few	TRBV27	TRBD2	TRBJ2-2	TGTGCCAGCAGTTTATCTTGGAGCGGGGGATCCGGGGAGCTGTTTTTT	CASSLSWSGGSGELFF
.	TRBV5-4	.	TRBJ2-1	TGTGCCAGCAGCTTGCCTTGGACGGACAATGAGCAGTTCTTC	CASSLPWTDNEQFF
.	TRBV24-1	.	TRBJ2-5	TGTGCCACCGGTCGCGGAGAGACCCAGTACTTC	CATGRGETQYF
.	TRBV7-2	TRBD2	TRBJ2-3	TGTGCCAGCAGCCCTCTCCGGACTAGCTTCTTAGATACGCAGTATTTT	CASSPLRTSFLDTQYF
.	TRBV27	TRBD2	TRBJ2-7	TGTGCCAGCAGTCTAGGACTAGCGGGCTACGAGCAGTACTTC	CASSLGLAGYEQYF
.	TRBV10-2	.	TRBJ2-7	TGCGCCAGCAGTGCCGCCGGGGGGCCCTACGAGCAGTACTTC	CASSAAGGPYEQYF
.	TRBV11-2	.	TRBJ2-4	TGTGCCAGCAGCTTCAGCCCCGGGAGACCCAAAAACATTCAGTACTTC	CASSFSPGRPKNIQYF
.	TRBV29-1	.	TRBJ1-2	TGCAGCGTTGAAGGTCTCAGCTATGGCTACACCTTC	CSVEGLSYGYTF
.	TRBV27	TRBD1	TRBJ1-2	TGTGCCAGCAGATCCAGGGGGGACTATGGCTACACCTTC	CASRSRGDYGYTF
once	TRBV11-3	.	TRBJ2-7	TGTGCCAGCAGCTTAGGTGCTGGGATCCTACAGGAAGAGCAGTACTTC	CASSLGAGILQEEQYF
.	TRBV28	.	TRBJ1-6	TGTGCCAGCAGTCGCGCCGTCGATAATTCACCCCTCCACTTT	CASSRAVDNSPLHF
.	TRBV15	.	TRBJ1-3	TGTGCCACCAGCAGAGATCGGGTCTCTGGAAACACCATATATTTT	CATSRDRVSGNTIYF
.	TRBV3-1/TRBV3-2	TRBD1	TRBJ1-5	TGTGCCAGCAGCCCGGGACAGTTCAATCAGCCCCAGCATTTT	CASSPGQFNQPQHF
once	TRBV5-1	TRBD1	TRBJ1-2	TGCGCCAGCAGCTTGGGCACAGGGGACGTGTATGGCTACACCTTC	CASSLGTGDVYGYTF
.	TRBV27	TRBD2	TRBJ2-7	TGTGCCAGCAGTGAAAGACCCGGGACTAGCGGCTACGAGCAGTACTTC	CASSERPGTSGYEQYF
.	TRBV7-2	.	TRBJ2-7	TGTGCCAGCAGCTTAGACAGGCCGGGTACCTACGAGCAGTACTTC	CASSLDRPGTYEQYF
.	TRBV7-8	.	TRBJ1-3	TGTGCCAGCAGCTTAGTCCGGGTCGAGGCTGGAAACACCATATATTTT	CASSLVRVEAGNTIYF
once	TRBV4-2	TRBD2	TRBJ2-1	TGTGCCAGCAGCCGGGGACTAGCTACCTACAATGAGCAGTTCTTC	CASSRGLATYNEQFF
.	TRBV7-2	.	TRBJ1-6	TGTGCCAGCAGCTTGGGCAGGGTAGGGGGATTATCTAATTCACCCCTCCACTTT	CASSLGRVGGLSNSPLHF
.	TRBV12-5	.	TRBJ1-5	TGTGCTAGTGGCTATTCGGGTGGGCCCCAGCATTTT	CASGYSGGPQHF
.	TRBV10-3	.	TRBJ2-3	TGTGCCATCAGCGGTGTGAGCACAGATACGCAGTATTTT	CAISGVSTDTQYF
.	TRBV30	.	TRBJ1-2	TGTGCCTGGGATTACTATTATGGCTACACCTTC	CAWDYYYGYTF
.	TRBV3-1/TRBV3-2	.	TRBJ1-2	TGTGCCAGCAGCCAAGGGACAGCTTATGGCTACACCTTC	CASSQGTAYGYTF
few	TRBV7-2	.	TRBJ1-2	TGTGCCAGCAGCAGCCAACAGGGATTCTATGGCTACACCTTC	CASSSQQGFYGYTF
.	TRBV7-3	.	TRBJ2-1	TGTGCCAGCAGCTTAACTAGCGGAAAGGAGCAGTTCTTC	CASSLTSGKEQFF
once	TRBV5-1	.	TRBJ1-1	TGCGCCAGCAGCGCAAGAATAGGGGTAAACACTGAAGCTTTCTTT	CASSARIGVNTEAFF
.	TRBV23-1	.	TRBJ1-1	TGCGCCAGCAGTCAGGAGGGACTACCGAACACTGAAGCTTTCTTT	CASSQEGLPNTEAFF
.	TRBV10-3	.	TRBJ2-6	TGTGCCACCACCACGGCGGGGGGGGCCAACGTCCTGACTTTC	CATTTAGGANVLTF
.	TRBV7-6	.	TRBJ2-3	TGTGCCAGCAGCTCAATAGCGGGACAGGCAGATACGCAGTATTTT	CASSSIAGQADTQYF
.	TRBV5-1	.	TRBJ2-3	TGCGCCAGCAGCCACTCGGGGGGCGGGAGCACAGATACGCAGTATTTT	CASSHSGGGSTDTQYF
.	TRBV19	TRBD2	TRBJ2-1	TGTGCCAGTAGTATGCTCTTTAGCGGGGTAAACAATGAGCAGTTCTTC	CASSMLFSGVNNEQFF
.	TRBV30	.	TRBJ1-2	TGTGCCTGGACCGTGGGAGGAAACTATGGCTACACCTTC	CAWTVGGNYGYTF
once	TRBV12-3/TRBV12-4	.	TRBJ2-6	TGTGCCAGCACTCGCTCTGGGGCCAACGTCCTGACTTTC	CASTRSGANVLTF
once	TRBV9	.	TRBJ2-5	TGTGCCAGCAGCGGGGCGGCCCGGCCGGAGACCCAGTACTTC	CASSGAARPETQYF
.	TRBV18	.	TRBJ2-2	TGTGCCAGCTCACCAACAATGAACACCGGGGAGCTGTTTTTT	CASSPTMNTGELFF
.	TRBV27	.	TRBJ2-1	TGTGCCAGCAGCCCTATCCTACTGTCGGTAGGTCGTGAGCAGTTCTTC	CASSPILLSVGREQFF
.	TRBV27	.	TRBJ2-7	TGTGCCAGCGCCCTGGACCGGGGATACGAGCAGTACTTC	CASALDRGYEQYF
.	TRBV7-2	TRBD2	TRBJ2-3	TGTGCCAGCAGCTTAAGGACTAGCGGGAGTCGCACAGATACGCAGTATTTT	CASSLRTSGSRTDTQYF
.	TRBV6-1	.	TRBJ1-2	TGTGCCAGCAGTGAAGGGACCCTATATGGCTACACCTTC	CASSEGTLYGYTF
.	TRBV28	TRBD1	TRBJ1-2	TGTGCCAGCAGCCGAATCGGACAGGGGCTATATGGCTACACCTTC	CASSRIGQGLYGYTF
.	TRBV28	TRBD2	TRBJ2-1	TGTGCCAGCTGTGAAGCGGGAGAGATCTACAATGAGCAGTTCTTC	CASCEAGEIYNEQFF
.	TRBV4-3	.	TRBJ2-1	TGCGCCAGCAGCCAAGAAGGGTTAGGGTACAATGAGCAGTTCTTC	CASSQEGLGYNEQFF
.	TRBV10-3	.	TRBJ1-4	TGTGCCATCAGTGCTACCGGGACGCTGGGGGGTGAAAAACTGTTTTTT	CAISATGTLGGEKLFF
.	TRBV11-1	TRBD2	TRBJ2-2	TGTGCCAGCAGCTTACGGGGTAGCGGGGGCACCGGGGAGCTGTTTTTT	CASSLRGSGGTGELFF
.	TRBV15	TRBD2	TRBJ2-5	TGTGCCACCAGCAAGGGACTAGCGGGAGTAAGGGGAAAGACCCAGTACTTC	CATSKGLAGVRGKTQYF
.	TRBV6-1	.	TRBJ1-3	TGTGCCAGCAGTGAATCGTCGTGGGGTAGAAACACCATATATTTT	CASSESSWGRNTIYF
.	TRBV18	.	TRBJ2-5	TGTGCCAGCTCCACCGGGGTTCGTCGCACGGAAGAGACCCAGTACTTC	CASSTGVRRTEETQYF
.	TRBV5-1	.	TRBJ2-5	TGCGCCAGCAGCCGTCGACCGGAGGGGGAGACCCAGTACTTC	CASSRRPEGETQYF
.	TRBV19	TRBD1	TRBJ1-2	TGTGCCAGTAGTCTCGACCGCGGGACAGGGGGAAGCTATGGCTACACCTTC	CASSLDRGTGGSYGYTF
.	TRBV19	TRBD1	TRBJ1-2	TGTGCCAGTAATTGGGCCGGAGGGGGACAGGGGGCGCGAGGCTACACCTTC	CASNWAGGGQGARGYTF
.	TRBV27	.	TRBJ2-7	TGTGCCAGCAGTTTAACGACAGGTCCCTACGAGCAGTACTTC	CASSLTTGPYEQYF